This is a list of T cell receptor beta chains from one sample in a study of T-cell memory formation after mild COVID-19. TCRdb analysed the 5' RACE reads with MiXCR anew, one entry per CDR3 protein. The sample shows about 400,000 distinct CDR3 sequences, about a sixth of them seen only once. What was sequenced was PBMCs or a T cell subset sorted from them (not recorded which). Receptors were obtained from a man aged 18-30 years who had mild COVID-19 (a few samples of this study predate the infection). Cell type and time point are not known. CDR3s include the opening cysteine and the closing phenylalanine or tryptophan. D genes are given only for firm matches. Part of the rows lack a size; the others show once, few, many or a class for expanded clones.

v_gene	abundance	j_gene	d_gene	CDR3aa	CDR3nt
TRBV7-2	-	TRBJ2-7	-	CASTPSPRGSYEQYF	TGTGCCAGCACTCCTTCCCCGAGGGGCTCCTACGAGCAGTACTTC
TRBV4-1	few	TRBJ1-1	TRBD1	CASSLRTGFYTEAFF	TGCGCCAGCAGCTTGCGGACAGGCTTCTACACTGAAGCTTTCTTT
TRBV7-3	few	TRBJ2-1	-	CASSDGGLVANEQFF	TGTGCCAGCAGCGACGGAGGGCTAGTGGCCAATGAGCAGTTCTTC
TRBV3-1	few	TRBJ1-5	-	CASSQDHLDQPQHF	TGTGCCAGCAGCCAAGATCACTTAGATCAGCCCCAGCATTTT
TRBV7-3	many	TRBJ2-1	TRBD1	CASSPGQGYNEQFF	TGTGCCAGCAGCCCAGGACAGGGTTACAATGAGCAGTTCTTC
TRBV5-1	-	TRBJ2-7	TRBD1	CASSWGQGAYEQYF	TGCGCCAGCAGCTGGGGACAGGGCGCCTACGAGCAGTACTTC
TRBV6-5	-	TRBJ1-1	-	CASSYGTGLNTEAFF	TGTGCCAGCAGTTACGGGACGGGGTTGAACACTGAAGCTTTCTTT
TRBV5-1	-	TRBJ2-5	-	CASSWDLETQYF	TGCGCCAGCAGCTGGGACCTAGAGACCCAGTACTTC
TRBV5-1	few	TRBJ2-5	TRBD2	CASSFLSGDLQETQYF	TGCGCCAGCAGCTTCCTTAGCGGGGACCTTCAAGAGACCCAGTACTTC
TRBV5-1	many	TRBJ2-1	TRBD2	CASSLGASGGLVNEQFF	TGCGCCAGCAGCTTGGGTGCTAGCGGGGGGCTCGTAAATGAGCAGTTCTTC
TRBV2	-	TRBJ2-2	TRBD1	CASGAQGAYTGELFF	TGTGCCAGCGGCGCACAGGGGGCGTATACCGGGGAGCTGTTTTTT
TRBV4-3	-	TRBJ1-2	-	CASSQEGLGRPRDYGYTF	TGCGCCAGCAGCCAAGAAGGGCTTGGGAGGCCGAGAGACTATGGCTACACCTTC
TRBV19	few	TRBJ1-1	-	CASSREENTEAFF	TGTGCCAGTAGTCGGGAGGAGAACACTGAAGCTTTCTTT
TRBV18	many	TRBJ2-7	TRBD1	CASSPPGQGYEQYF	TGTGCCAGCTCACCACCGGGACAGGGTTACGAGCAGTACTTC
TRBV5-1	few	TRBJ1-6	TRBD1	CASSPGQEESPLHF	TGCGCCAGCAGCCCGGGACAGGAAGAATCACCCCTCCACTTT
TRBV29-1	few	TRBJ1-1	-	CSVVSGRNTEAFF	TGCAGCGTTGTTTCCGGGAGGAACACTGAAGCTTTCTTT
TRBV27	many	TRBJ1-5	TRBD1	CASRKGGQSNQPQHF	TGTGCCAGCAGAAAGGGGGGACAGAGCAATCAGCCCCAGCATTTT
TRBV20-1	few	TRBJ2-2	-	CSAGRTGELFF	TGCAGTGCGGGGCGCACCGGGGAGCTGTTTTTT
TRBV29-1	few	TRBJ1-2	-	CSVYSTNYGYTF	TGCAGCGTTTACAGTACGAACTATGGCTACACCTTC
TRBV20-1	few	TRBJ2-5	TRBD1	CSARVGRGQETQYF	TGCAGTGCTAGAGTCGGCAGGGGGCAGGAGACCCAGTACTTC
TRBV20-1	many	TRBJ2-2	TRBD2	CSATLAGGVGRELFF	TGCAGTGCTACTCTAGCGGGGGGGGTCGGCCGGGAGCTGTTTTTT
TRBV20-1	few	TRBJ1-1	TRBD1	CSAEPTQAGQGAEAFF	TGCAGTGCCGAGCCAACGCAAGCGGGACAGGGAGCTGAAGCTTTCTTT
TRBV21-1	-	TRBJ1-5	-	CASSKSQGASNQPQHF	TGTGCCAGCAGCAAAAGCCAAGGGGCGAGCAATCAGCCCCAGCATTTT
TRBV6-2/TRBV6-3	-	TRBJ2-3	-	CATQGHQFTDTQYF	TGTGCCACCCAGGGACACCAGTTCACAGATACGCAGTATTTT
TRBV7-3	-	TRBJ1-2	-	CASSLTGGDRYGYTF	TGTGCCAGCAGCTTAACTGGGGGGGACCGCTATGGCTACACCTTC
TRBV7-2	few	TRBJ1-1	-	CASSLEAGKNTEAFF	TGTGCCAGCAGCTTAGAGGCGGGGAAGAACACTGAAGCTTTCTTT
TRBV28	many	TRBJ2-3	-	CASSFGGASDTQYF	TGTGCCAGCAGTTTTGGGGGGGCCTCAGATACGCAGTATTTT
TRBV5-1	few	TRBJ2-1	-	CASSFFAAGGSSYNEQFF	TGCGCCAGCAGCTTTTTCGCGGCAGGAGGGAGCTCCTACAATGAGCAGTTCTTC
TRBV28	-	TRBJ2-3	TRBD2	CASKWGGTDTQYF	TGTGCCAGCAAGTGGGGGGGGACAGATACGCAGTATTTT
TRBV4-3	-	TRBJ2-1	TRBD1	CASSQAVQGVTYNEQFF	TGCGCCAGCAGCCAAGCCGTACAGGGGGTAACATACAATGAGCAGTTCTTC
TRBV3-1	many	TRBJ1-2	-	CASSRTDPNNYGYTF	TGTGCCAGCAGTCGGACAGATCCGAATAACTATGGCTACACCTTC
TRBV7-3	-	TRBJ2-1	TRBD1	CASRNPDRVDNEQFF	TGTGCCAGCAGGAACCCGGACAGGGTGGACAATGAGCAGTTCTTC
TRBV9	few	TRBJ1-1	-	CASSVGGGTVEAFF	TGTGCCAGCAGCGTAGGGGGGGGGACTGTCGAAGCTTTCTTT
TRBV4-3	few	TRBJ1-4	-	CASSQAGSRGEKLFF	TGCGCCAGCAGCCAAGCCGGGTCTAGGGGTGAAAAACTGTTTTTT
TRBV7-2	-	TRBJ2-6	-	CASSLVATLSGANVLTF	TGTGCCAGCAGCTTAGTGGCCACACTCTCTGGGGCCAACGTCCTGACTTTC
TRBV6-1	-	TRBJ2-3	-	CAITPVWGADTQYF	TGTGCCATTACTCCTGTTTGGGGCGCAGATACGCAGTATTTT
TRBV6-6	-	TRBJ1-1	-	CASSSVRGDTEAFF	TGTGCCAGCAGCTCTGTCCGGGGAGACACTGAAGCTTTCTTT
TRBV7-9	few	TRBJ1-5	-	CASSFGVQPQHF	TGTGCCAGCAGCTTCGGGGTCCAGCCCCAGCATTTT
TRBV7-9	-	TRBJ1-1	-	CASSLGAGYSNTEAFF	TGTGCCAGCAGCTTAGGGGCAGGGTATTCGAACACTGAAGCTTTCTTT
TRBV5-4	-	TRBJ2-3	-	CASSLGQVSTDTQYF	TGTGCCAGCAGCTTGGGACAGGTTAGCACAGATACGCAGTATTTT
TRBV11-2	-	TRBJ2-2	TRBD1	CASSLDPGQDSPNTGELFF	TGTGCCAGCAGCTTAGATCCGGGACAGGACAGTCCGAACACCGGGGAGCTGTTTTTT
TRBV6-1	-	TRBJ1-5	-	CASSIISDNQPQHF	TGTGCCAGCAGTATCATCTCTGACAATCAGCCCCAGCATTTT
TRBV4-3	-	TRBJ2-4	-	CASSQEGQAGDIQYF	TGCGCCAGCAGCCAAGAAGGACAGGCGGGGGACATTCAGTACTTC
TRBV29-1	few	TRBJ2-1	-	CSVDVWGHEQFF	TGCAGCGTTGACGTTTGGGGGCATGAGCAGTTCTTC
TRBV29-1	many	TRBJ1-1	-	CSVLPPLSNTEAFF	TGCAGCGTCCTCCCCCCCCTCTCGAACACTGAAGCTTTCTTT
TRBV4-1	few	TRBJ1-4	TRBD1	CASSQVNRGVRNEKLFF	TGCGCCAGCAGCCAAGTTAACAGGGGGGTGCGTAATGAAAAACTGTTTTTT
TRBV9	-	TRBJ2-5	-	CASSGGWGETQYF	TGTGCCAGCAGCGGGGGCTGGGGGGAGACCCAGTACTTC
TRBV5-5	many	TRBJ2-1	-	CASSLGESYNEQFF	TGTGCCAGCAGCTTGGGAGAGTCCTACAATGAGCAGTTCTTC
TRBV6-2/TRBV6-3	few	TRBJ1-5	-	CASSIGTLSNQPQHF	TGTGCCAGCTCCATCGGGACACTTAGCAATCAGCCCCAGCATTTT
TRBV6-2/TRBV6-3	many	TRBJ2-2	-	CASSYRDTGELFF	TGTGCCAGCAGTTACAGGGACACCGGGGAGCTGTTTTTT
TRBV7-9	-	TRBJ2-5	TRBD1	CASSERDRGWQETQYF	TGTGCCAGCAGCGAGCGGGACAGGGGATGGCAAGAGACCCAGTACTTC
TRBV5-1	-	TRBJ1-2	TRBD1	CASRTGTAIFYGYTF	TGCGCCAGCCGGACTGGGACAGCGATTTTCTATGGCTACACCTTC
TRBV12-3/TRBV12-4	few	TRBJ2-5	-	CASALPGAVETQYF	TGTGCCAGCGCACTCCCGGGGGCGGTCGAGACCCAGTACTTC
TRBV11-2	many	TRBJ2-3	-	CASRIGTTDTQYF	TGTGCCAGCAGGATCGGGACCACAGATACGCAGTATTTT
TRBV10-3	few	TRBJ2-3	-	CAISESPTDTQYF	TGTGCCATCAGTGAGTCGCCCACAGATACGCAGTATTTT
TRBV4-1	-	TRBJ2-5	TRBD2	CASSQGPQRGEETQYF	TGCGCCAGCAGCCAAGGTCCCCAGCGGGGGGAAGAGACCCAGTACTTC
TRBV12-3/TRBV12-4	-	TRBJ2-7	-	CASGGWVEQYF	TGTGCCAGCGGGGGGTGGGTTGAGCAGTACTTC
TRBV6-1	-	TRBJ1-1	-	CASSEADILMNTEAFF	TGTGCCAGCAGTGAGGCGGACATCCTCATGAACACTGAAGCTTTCTTT
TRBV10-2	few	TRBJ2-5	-	CASSGFQTQETQYF	TGCGCCAGCAGTGGGTTCCAAACCCAAGAGACCCAGTACTTC